A single sample is the source of the 17 T cell receptor beta chains below, sequenced in a study of T cell responses to AZD1222 COVID-19 vaccine. Measured with immunoSEQ multiplex PCR; TCRdb has only the in-frame clones, and not every one. The sample contains 85,000 to 100,000 clones, 80% to 90% of which appear only once. This sample comprised peripheral blood, obtained on day 0 of AZD1222 vaccination. These receptor sequences come from an adult in good health.

This clone was detected only once. Other DNA sequences in this sample translate to the same CDR3. This rearrangement joins TRBV12-3 or TRBV12-4 to TRBJ1-1; D perhaps matches TRBD1 (6 bases). V was clipped by 5 bases and J by 2 bases, with 9 bases between them. CDR3 size: 13 residues. The CDR3 is CASSRTANTEAFF. The CDR3, as DNA: TGTGCCAGCAGTCGGACAGCCAACACTGAAGCTTTCTTT.

In its sample, this clone was seen a few times. The rearrangement links TRBV11-2 to TRBJ1-6; the D is unclear. CDR1 is SGHAT, CDR2 FQNNGV, per germline. The CDR3 has 13 amino acids. V lost 0 bases and J lost 9, with 6 bases in between. The CDR3 DNA reads TGTGCCAGCAGCTTAGAACCTGGTTCACCCCTCCACTTT. It yields the protein CASSLEPGSPLHF.

The chain has TRBV4-3 and TRBJ2-6; D not resolved. With 1 base removed from V and 0 bases from J, the gap between germline ends came to 19 bases. The CDR3 runs to 20 residues. Germline CDR1 LGHNA, CDR2 YSLEER. The CDR3 nucleotides read TGCGCCAGCAGCCAAGTGATTCGCATGGATCCCCCCTCTGGGGCCAACGTCCTGACTTTC. This encodes CASSQVIRMDPPSGANVLTF.

V gene TRBV11-2 combines with J gene TRBJ2-7, with 8 bases lining up with TRBD1. J lost 3 bases, V lost 2 bases, and 9 bases had no gene match. The CDR3 spans 16 residues. Germline values: CDR1 SGHAT, CDR2 FQNNGV. The CDR3 is CASSLFVPDRGYEQYF. For the CDR3, the DNA is TGTGCCAGCAGCTTATTTGTCCCCGACAGGGGCTACGAGCAGTACTTC.

Here the CDR3 DNA reads TGTGCCAGTAGTACCGGACAGGCCAATCAGCCCCAGCATTTT. This sequence encodes CASSTGQANQPQHF. This chain links TRBV19 with TRBJ1-5, with TRBD1 matching over 7 bases. This CDR3 contains 14 residues. From germline, CDR1 is LNHDA and CDR2 SQIVND (reference sequence). The V gene end was trimmed by 4 bases and the J gene end by 3 bases; junction bases not matched to a gene: 3.

The chain has TRBV15 and TRBJ2-5; D may correspond to TRBD1 or TRBD2 (6 bases each). V shed 3 bases and J shed 5 bases, with 19 bases lying between them. Per the germline V gene, CDR1 is LNHNV and CDR2 is YYDKDF (reference sequence). This CDR3 contains 16 residues. For the CDR3, the DNA is TGTGCCACCAGCAGGGGGGGCGGGTTGAAGGGGGAGACCCAGTACTTC. Its protein product is CATSRGGGLKGETQYF.

The V and J genes are TRBV19 and TRBJ2-4; D not certain. Germline-derived CDR1 and CDR2 are LNHDA and SQIVND (reference sequence). This CDR3 region has 12 residues. V was shortened by 5 bases and J by 3 bases, with 5 bases between the two germline ends. The CDR3 reads CASSLDKNIQYF. The CDR3 bases are TGTGCCAGTAGTTTGGACAAAAACATTCAGTACTTC. The full variable domain, its missing parts supplied by reference TRBV19 and TRBJ2-4, is DGGITQSPKYLFRKEGQNVTLSCEQNLNHDAMYWYRQDPGQGLRLIYYSQIVNDFQKGDIAEGYSVSREKKESFPLTVTSAQKNPTAFYLCASSLDKNIQYFGAGTRLSVL.

The rearrangement uses TRBV11-2 and TRBJ2-5; 7 positions agree with TRBD2. The CDR3 has 14 amino acids. With 8 bases clipped from V and 2 bases from J, the junction kept 8 bases outside the gene matches. Germline V gene sequence: CDR1 SGHAT, CDR2 FQNNGV. The CDR3: CASGEAGVQETQYF. CDR3 in DNA: TGTGCCAGCGGTGAGGCGGGGGTGCAAGAGACCCAGTACTTC. Using reference TRBV11-2 and TRBJ2-5 for the parts outside the CDR3, the full variable domain is EAGVAQSPRYKIIEKRQSVAFWCNPISGHATLYWYQQILGQGPKLLIQFQNNGVVDDSQLPKDRFSAERLKGVDSTLKIQPAKLEDSAVYLCASGEAGVQETQYFGPGTRLLVL.

The V call is TRBV18, the J call TRBJ2-7; D assignment may be TRBD1 or TRBD2 (6 bases each). Germline loops: CDR1 KGHSH, CDR2 LQKENI. The V gene lost 4 bases and the J gene lost 4 bases, with 11 bases spanning the gap. CDR3 length equals 13 residues. The CDR3: CASSHQGTYEQYF. The CDR3 DNA reads TGTGCCAGCTCACACCAGGGGACTTACGAGCAGTACTTC.

The genes are TRBV19 and TRBJ1-1, with D perhaps matching TRBD1 (6 bases). Germline V CDR1 and CDR2: LNHDA, SQIVND (reference sequence). The CDR3 length is 15 residues. Deletions cut 0 bases from V and 5 bases from J, with 13 bases between. This CDR3 reads CASSIDLRGLTEAFF. The CDR3 bases are TGTGCCAGTAGTATAGATCTACGGGGGCTTACTGAAGCTTTCTTT.

The CDR3 sequence: CASSQGPLRGYGYTF. The CDR3 nucleotides read TGTGCCAGCAGCCAGGGACCGCTTCGGGGCTATGGCTACACCTTC. The rearrangement uses TRBV6-2 or TRBV6-3 and TRBJ1-2; a possible D gene is TRBD1 (5 bases). CDR3 size: 15 residues. Germline V gene lookup returns CDR1 MNHEY and CDR2 SVGEGT. Trimming stripped 6 bases from V and 4 bases from J, with 18 bases between.

The rearrangement uses TRBV12-3 or TRBV12-4 and TRBJ1-2; D ambiguous. CDR3 length equals 13 residues. V was shortened by 4 bases and J by 8 bases, with 14 bases between the two germline ends. The CDR3 nucleotides are TGTGCCAGCAGTTGGCAACTCCAGATGGGCTACACCTTC. Translation gives CASSWQLQMGYTF.

The chain is built from TRBV9 and TRBJ1-3; 8 positions match TRBD1. CDR1 SGDLS and CDR2 YYNGEE come from the germline V gene. The CDR3 is made up of 16 amino acids. With 3 bases clipped from V and 3 bases from J, the junction kept 8 bases outside the gene matches. CDR3 sequence: CASSARQGPFGNTIYF. The CDR3 region has the DNA TGTGCCAGCAGCGCAAGACAGGGGCCGTTTGGAAACACCATATATTTT.

The CDR3 region is CASSGQGIDYGYTF. The CDR3, as DNA: TGTGCCAGCAGCGGACAGGGGATCGACTATGGCTACACCTTC. The V gene is TRBV9, the J gene TRBJ1-2; 8 bases are a match to TRBD1. Losses at the gene ends were 3 bases for V and 3 bases for J; bases not matched to a gene: 4. CDR3 length equals 14 residues. CDR1 SGDLS and CDR2 YYNGEE come from the germline V gene.

The chain has TRBV5-5 and TRBJ2-7, with D maybe TRBD2 (6 bases). The germline V gene encodes CDR1 SGHKS and CDR2 YYEKEE (reference sequence). V was cut by 4 bases and J by 3 bases, with 14 bases left in between. This CDR3 contains 14 residues. The CDR3 DNA sequence: TGTGCCAGCAGCCCGTTAGGACTAAACTACGAGCAGTACTTC. Its translation: CASSPLGLNYEQYF.

This chain links TRBV9 with TRBJ1-1; the D gene is possibly TRBD1 (6 bases). CDR3 length equals 14 residues. V lost 0 bases and J lost 7, with 13 bases in between. The germline gives CDR1 SGDLS, CDR2 YYNGEE. CDR3 loop: CASSVAGGAGEAFF. CDR3 nucleotides: TGTGCCAGCAGCGTAGCTGGGGGGGCGGGTGAAGCTTTCTTT. Together with reference TRBV9 and TRBJ1-1, the CDR3 gives the full variable domain: DSGVTQTPKHLITATGQRVTLRCSPRSGDLSVYWYQQSLDQGLQFLIQYYNGEERAKGNILERFSAQQFPDLHSELNLSSLELGDSALYFCASSVAGGAGEAFFGQGTRLTVV.

The V and J genes are TRBV19 and TRBJ2-3; 14 bases fit TRBD2. V trimming: 4 bases; J trimming: 4 bases; junction bases outside the gene matches: 4. Germline CDR1 LNHDA, CDR2 SQIVND (reference sequence). This CDR3 is built from 16 residues. Written as DNA, the CDR3 is TGTGCCAGTAGTAAGACTAGCGGGAGGGCCTCAGATACGCAGTATTTT. This sequence encodes CASSKTSGRASDTQYF.